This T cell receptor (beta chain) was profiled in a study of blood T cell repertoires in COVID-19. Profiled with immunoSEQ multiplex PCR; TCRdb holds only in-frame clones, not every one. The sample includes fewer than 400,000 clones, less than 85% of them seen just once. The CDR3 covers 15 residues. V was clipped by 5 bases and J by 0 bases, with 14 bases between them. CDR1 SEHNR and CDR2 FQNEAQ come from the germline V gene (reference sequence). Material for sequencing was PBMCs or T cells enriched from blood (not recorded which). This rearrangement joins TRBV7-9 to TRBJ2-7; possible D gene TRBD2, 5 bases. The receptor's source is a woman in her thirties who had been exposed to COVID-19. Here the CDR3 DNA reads TGTGCCAGCAGCCCTACGCGAGGGAACTCCTACGAGCAGTACTTC. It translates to CASSPTRGNSYEQYF.